This entry describes one T cell receptor beta chain. Single viable CD3+CD4+CD8-CD45RO+ cells were sorted as the memory CD4+ T cells. Serostatus was set by detecting CMV pp150, pp28, p38, p52 IgG. CD4+ T cells were isolated by positive magnetic selection. TCRdb's copy holds only in-frame clones and misses some; the assay was immunoSEQ multiplex PCR. The sample gives just under 60,000 clones, about 81% of which show up once; more than 1% is in the top ten. This sample is part of a study of memory CD4+ T cells and cytomegalovirus serostatus. Study-level information: This sample comes from healthy Belgian adults, under 10 CMV seropositive, about 25 seronegative.

This clonotype originated in an adult in good health and CMV-seronegative. Sample: memory CD4+ T cells from blood.

CDR3 region: CASSSSGDTQYF. The CDR3 nucleotides are TGTGCCAGCAGCTCGTCAGGTGATACGCAGTATTTT. The rearrangement uses TRBV2 and TRBJ2-3; D remains ambiguous. V was cut by 6 bases and J by 6 bases, with 10 bases left in between. There are 12 residues in the CDR3. Germline CDR1 is SNHLY and CDR2 is FYNNEI.